In its sample, the clone carrying this T cell receptor beta chain was seen a few times. Its antigen remains unidentified. The sample originates from a study of human T cells and chemical hapten exposure. Study in general: The scalp of each patient received a weekly diphenylcyclopropenone dose for the full roughly 24-week study. Per-sample TCR yield variability stemmed mainly from small pooled library volume differences. Study-wide points: Patch test score rose with PT1 expanded TCRs, significant at 8, 16, 32, not 4. Expanded TCRs showed more large CDR3 clusters than pre-sensitization or healthy control sets.

V was trimmed by 3 bases and J by 4 bases, leaving 5 bases between them. In germline, CDR1 is SNHLY, CDR2 FYNNEI. The CDR3 sequence is 12 residues long. Each CDR3 protein is one row after TCRdb ran MiXCR on the RACE reads. The sample has roughly 250,000 distinct CDR3 sequences, about 9.4% seen once; the top ten hold 2.3%. Time point indicated: pre-sensitization, week 0. Treatment in this sample: therapeutic diphenylcyclopropenone sensitization with weekly scalp DPC. The sample consisted of whole blood, taken in connection with sensitization to the hapten diphenylcyclopropenone (DPC). The receptor's source is a middle-aged woman with alopecia areata. Some clones in this sample may be carry-over from other donors' samples. This chain connects TRBV2 to TRBJ2-3, with unresolved D. In DNA, the CDR3 is TGTGCCAGCAGTGAGTTGGCAGATACGCAGTATTTT. Its translation is CASSELADTQYF.